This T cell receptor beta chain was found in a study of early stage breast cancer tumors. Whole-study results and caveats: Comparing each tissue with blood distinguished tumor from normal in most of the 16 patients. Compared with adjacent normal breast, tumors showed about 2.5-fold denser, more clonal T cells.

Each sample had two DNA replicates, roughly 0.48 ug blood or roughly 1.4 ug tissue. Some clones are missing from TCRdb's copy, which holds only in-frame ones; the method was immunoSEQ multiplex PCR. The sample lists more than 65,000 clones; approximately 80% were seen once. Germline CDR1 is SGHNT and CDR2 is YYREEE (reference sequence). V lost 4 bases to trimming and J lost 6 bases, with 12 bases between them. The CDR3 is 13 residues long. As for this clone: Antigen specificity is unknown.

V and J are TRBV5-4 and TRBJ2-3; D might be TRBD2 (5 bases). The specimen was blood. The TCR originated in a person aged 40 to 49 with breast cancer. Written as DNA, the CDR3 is TGTGCCAGCAGCCCGTCGACGGGGGATACGCAGTATTTT. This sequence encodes CASSPSTGDTQYF.